This paragraph reports one TCR beta chain. Profiling relied on immunoSEQ multiplex PCR, and the TCRdb table lists in-frame clones only, not all of them. The table has some 15,000 clones, about 70% seen once; the top ten hold around 46%. The CDR3 loop spans 15 amino acids. The V segment lost 5 bases and the J segment 1 base; nucleotides outside the gene matches: 1. CDR1 is MNHNY and CDR2 is SVGAGI in the germline V gene (reference sequence). The sample is drawn from a study of radiotherapy plus CTLA-4 blockade in lung cancer. Sequenced material: peripheral blood, taken from a patient treated with radiotherapy plus ipilimumab. This sequence joins TRBV6-6 and TRBJ2-1; 11 bases match TRBD2. The receptor was derived from a human donor with non-small cell lung cancer whose response to radiotherapy plus ipilimumab could not be evaluated. The CDR3 bases are TGTGCCAGCAGTCGGACTAGCGGGTCCTACAATGAGCAGTTCTTC. This encodes CASSRTSGSYNEQFF.